The next 8 T cell receptor beta chains were all read from a single sample in a study (dated by TCRdb to about 2016). Library preparation employed RT-PCR. Data came from an Illumina MiSeq. The public sequencing data were trimmed at Q25 with fastp and processed into clonotypes with MiXCR by TCRdb, which kept only in-frame beta chains. A single entry per CDR3 protein holds the most common genes and DNA from its merged rows. The sample profile shows about 700,000 distinct CDR3 sequences; over 12% of them were found once. Roughly 3.6% of the sample is taken by the ten largest. Sequences were obtained from memory CD4+ T cells from blood. The receptors here all came from a female donor in good health, serving as a healthy control.

With regard to this clonotype: Its ends do not fully match the called genes, so a read error is possible. This rearrangement joins TRBV5-1 to TRBJ2-1; D is unclear. Germline loops: CDR1 SGHRS, CDR2 YFSETQ. This CDR3 region has 13 residues. The CDR3 DNA is TGCGCCAGCAGCTCTGGACGGTACAATAAGCAGTTCTTC. Encoded protein: CASSSGRYNKQFF.

The rearrangement joins TRBV10-3 to TRBJ2-1, with 10 bases lining up with TRBD2. Trimming cost V 2 bases and J 4 bases; bases outside gene matches: 2. CDR3 size: 15 residues. In germline, CDR1 is ENHRY, CDR2 SYGVKD. CDR3 bases: TGTGCCATCAGTGAGGGACTAGCGGAATACAATGAGCAGTTCTTC. This sequence encodes CAISEGLAEYNEQFF.

This clonotype was counted between two and nine times. Here the CDR3 reads CAISGEASTDTQYF. The CDR3 DNA follows: TGTGCCATCAGTGGTGAGGCGAGCACAGATACGCAGTATTTT. V and J are TRBV10-3 and TRBJ2-3; D unclear. The CDR3 covers 14 residues. V dropped 4 bases and J dropped 0 bases, with 8 bases sitting between them. Looked up from germline, CDR1 is ENHRY and CDR2 is SYGVKD.

This clonotype was seen many times. The junction and the germline gene differ at one end; a read error may be behind it. This chain uses TRBV20-1 with TRBJ1-2; 11 bases agree with TRBD1. The CDR3 runs 12 residues. Germline CDR1 DFQATT, CDR2 SNEGSKA (reference sequence). CDR3 DNA: TGCAGTGCTAGGGAGTTGGGACAGGGGGAATACTTC. It translates to CSARELGQGEYF.

The V and J genes are TRBV5-6 and TRBJ2-7, with D possibly being TRBD2 (6 bases). Trimming left V 3 bases short and J 0 bases short, with 19 bases between. This CDR3 is built from 17 residues. Germline lookup yields CDR1 SGHDT and CDR2 YYEEEE. The CDR3 sequence is CASSSRPGLLSSYEQYF. CDR3 DNA: TGTGCCAGCAGCTCGCGACCGGGACTTCTGAGCTCCTACGAGCAGTACTTC.

The chain employs TRBV12-3 or TRBV12-4 and TRBJ2-1, with 11 bases that match TRBD1. CDR3 size: 13 residues. V lost 6 bases and J lost 11; bases outside the gene matches: 6. Here the CDR3 reads CASSPGQGGQQFF. Written as DNA, the CDR3 is TGTGCCAGCAGCCCGGGACAGGGGGGGCAGCAGTTCTTC.

This clonotype was seen just once. J is TRBJ2-7 and V is TRBV20-1, with D maybe TRBD2 (5 bases). V was shortened by 0 bases and J by 3 bases, with 24 bases between the two germline ends. This CDR3 is 18 amino acids long. Germline V CDR1 and CDR2: DFQATT, SNEGSKA (reference sequence). DNA for the CDR3: TGCAGTGCTAGAGATTCTGAGGGAGTAGCCTCCCTCCTCTACGAGCAGTACTTC. Residues: CSARDSEGVASLLYEQYF.

A remark on this clonotype: This could be a read error, since a much larger clone is one nucleotide away. Likely a read error: the CDR3 ends without its conserved phenylalanine or tryptophan. V usage is TRBV20-1 and J usage is TRBJ2-4; TRBD1 matches at 7 bases. J was trimmed by 2 bases and V by 4 bases; bases with no gene match: 11. This CDR3 spans 16 amino acids. Germline V gene data show CDR1 as DFQATT and CDR2 as SNEGSKA (reference sequence). CDR3 in DNA: TGCAGTGCTACGGACGACAGGGCCAATACCAAAAACATTCAGTACCTC. Translated: CSATDDRANTKNIQYL.